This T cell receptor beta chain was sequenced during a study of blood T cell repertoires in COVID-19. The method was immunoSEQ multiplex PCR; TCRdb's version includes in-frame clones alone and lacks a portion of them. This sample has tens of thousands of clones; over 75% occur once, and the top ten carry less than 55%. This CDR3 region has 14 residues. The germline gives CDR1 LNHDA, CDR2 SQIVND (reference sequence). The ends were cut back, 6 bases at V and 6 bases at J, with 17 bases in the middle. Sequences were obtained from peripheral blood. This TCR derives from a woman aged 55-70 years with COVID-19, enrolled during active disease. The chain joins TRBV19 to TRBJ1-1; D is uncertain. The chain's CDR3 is CASRPPGWVAEAFF. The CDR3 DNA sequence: TGTGCCAGTAGACCCCCCGGGTGGGTCGCTGAAGCTTTCTTT.